This is a list of T cell receptor beta chains from one sample in a study of beta chain features in type 1 diabetes. Data came from immunoSEQ multiplex PCR; TCRdb stores just in-frame clones and leaves some out. The top ten clones hold about 1.4% of a sample with 130,000 to 150,000 clones, 6.9% of them seen once. Sequenced material: central memory CD4+ T cells from blood. Receptor source: a woman aged 25 to 39 in good health. Each CDR3 is given with its conserved first and last residue. The D gene is left open where the match is weak. Clone size is shown for a subset of rows, as once, few, many or a class of expanded clone.

- | TRBJ2-7 | TRBV6-5 | - | CASSKAQQQYF | TGTGCCAGCAGCAAAGCGCAACAGCAGTACTTC
many | TRBJ1-2 | TRBV6-6 | - | CASSYSIQGFGYTF | TGTGCCAGCAGTTACTCGATACAGGGTTTCGGCTACACCTTC
few | TRBJ2-4 | TRBV5-1 | - | CASSLDPLGAPNIQYF | TGCGCCAGCAGCTTGGACCCTCTGGGGGCGCCAAACATTCAGTACTTC
few | TRBJ2-7 | TRBV25-1 | TRBD1 | CASRGTGLSYEQYF | TGTGCCAGCAGAGGGACAGGGTTGTCCTACGAGCAGTACTTC
few | TRBJ1-1 | TRBV29-1 | TRBD1 | CSAIGQGKANTEAFF | TGCAGCGCGATCGGACAGGGTAAGGCGAACACTGAAGCTTTCTTT
- | TRBJ2-7 | TRBV7-9 | - | CASSLVKSTLANEQYF | TGTGCCAGCAGCTTAGTTAAATCCACCCTAGCGAACGAGCAGTACTTC
- | TRBJ2-1 | TRBV30 | - | CAWRRATPYNEQFF | TGTGCCTGGAGGAGGGCTACCCCCTACAATGAGCAGTTCTTC
- | TRBJ1-1 | TRBV28 | - | CASSLSFEAFF | TGTGCCAGCAGTTTATCCTTTGAAGCTTTCTTT
- | TRBJ2-7 | TRBV6-6 | - | CASSYEAGSYEQYF | TGTGCCAGCAGTTACGAAGCAGGAAGCTACGAGCAGTACTTC
- | TRBJ1-4 | TRBV2 | - | CASRTTGFNEKLFF | TGTGCCAGCAGAACTACAGGGTTTAATGAAAAACTGTTTTTT
few | TRBJ2-1 | TRBV7-9 | TRBD2 | CASSVGLAGLDEQFF | TGTGCCAGCAGCGTCGGACTAGCGGGATTGGATGAGCAGTTCTTC